Included here is one TCR beta chain sequence, with context. Its target is unknown. UMI labels and 5' RACE were used to prepare the TRB cDNA libraries. With the 5' RACE reads reprocessed, TCRdb shows one record per CDR3 protein and no DNA. This sample's clone table lists fewer than 140,000 distinct CDR3 sequences. The data are from a study of CXCR3-negative and CXCR3-positive naive CD8 T cells. Study details: Sequencing gave around 140 million TRB reads overall, about 1.5 +/- 0.3 million per library.

Study-level results: CXCR3-positive naive cells had TRB CDR3s that were more hydrophobic than CXCR3-negative naive cells had. For naive cells, CXCR3-negative and CXCR3-positive subsets had similar TRBV-TRBJ usage; for memory cells, usage differed.

Every individual CD8+ T cell subset underwent sorting in triplicate at around 300,000 cells apiece. The naive CD8+ gate required CD45RO-CCR7+CD27+CD95- phenotype. This TCR was sampled from a human donor in good health. Some clones in this sample may be carry-over from other donors' samples. The sample was naive CXCR3+ CD8+ T cells from blood. Noted subset: CD45RO-CCR7+CD27+CD95- naive CD8+ T cells expressing CXCR3 (TNR3+).

The CDR3 protein is CASRQLLGQGMGTEAFF. This chain links TRBV12-3 or TRBV12-4 with TRBJ1-1; TCRdb lists TRBD1, though no DNA is available to test this call. The CDR3 extends over 17 amino acids.